These T cell receptor beta chains were read from a single sample in a study of graft-versus-host responses after intestinal transplantation. Assay: immunoSEQ multiplex PCR; the TCRdb copy retains only in-frame clones and omits some. The sample contains tens of thousands of clones, around 83% of which appear only once. Antigen specificity for these receptors is unknown. The sequences come from unstimulated CD8+ T cells sorted from spleen or lymph node cells, collected before intestinal transplant. The receptor source for this set is a human donor who received an intestinal transplant. Both conserved end residues are part of each CDR3.

j_call,v_call,cdr3_aa
TRBJ2-7,TRBV6-1,CASSGRDRVREQYF
TRBJ2-7,TRBV27,CASSLSQLDEQYF
TRBJ1-4,TRBV29-1,CSVEDLWSGEKLFF
TRBJ2-2,TRBV27,CASSSAGELFF
TRBJ2-1,TRBV29-1,CSTSGLAGGINEQFF
TRBJ1-3,TRBV2,CASKDRVSGNTIYF
TRBJ2-7,TRBV23-1,CASSHPPRRQGHMFYEQYF
TRBJ1-1,TRBV7-9,CASSLALGGGDDEAFF
TRBJ1-1,TRBV6-5,CASSYSSGASSEAFF
TRBJ2-1,TRBV27,CASSFPGLAYNEQFF
TRBJ2-7,TRBV4-1,CASSPWTGYEQYF
TRBJ2-2,TRBV9,CASSPRLGGGANGELFF
TRBJ1-2,TRBV6-7,CASSSEDCGYTF
TRBJ1-2,TRBV6-6,CASSYVGQGGYGYTF
TRBJ2-5,TRBV6-1,CASSQLAGDEETQYF
TRBJ2-7,TRBV7-8,CASSTPGGSGLLAGGYEQYF
TRBJ2-1,TRBV27,CASSLSGAYNEQFF
TRBJ1-1,TRBV13,CASSSDRGPEAFF
TRBJ2-5,TRBV7-9,CASSLGGAVPETQYF
TRBJ2-7,TRBV10-3,CAIGTVSYEQYF
TRBJ2-5,TRBV29-1,CSVEGLGGGRETQYF
TRBJ1-1,TRBV7-3,CASSLKGRGYTEAFF
-,TRBV11-2,CASGVSGSFYEQYF
TRBJ2-4,TRBV15,CATSRDPLTTGTQNIQYF
TRBJ1-2,TRBV6-5,CASSYITGNFGYTF
TRBJ2-7,TRBV14,CASRPIRGKSLHEQYF
TRBJ2-3,TRBV7-9,CASSHQDGGRITDTQYF
TRBJ1-1,TRBV27,CASSLSGRRGYTEAFF
TRBJ2-2,TRBV27,CASRDRGNTGELFF
TRBJ2-7,TRBV5-4,CASSQGGLTEQYF
TRBJ2-5,TRBV7-3,CASSLRAETQYF
TRBJ2-4,TRBV6-1,CASSEELLAKNIQYF